The clone carrying this T cell receptor (beta chain) was seen a handful of times. What it binds is unknown. This sample stems from a study of cytomegalovirus exposure and HLA in healthy donors. General observations from the study: Through in vitro validation, three CMV-associated chains were shown to be specific for CMV antigens. Investigators reported over 150 TCR beta chains as tied to cytomegalovirus.

V dropped 1 base and J dropped 4 bases, with 11 bases sitting between them. This CDR3 has 14 amino acids. Germline V gives CDR1 LNHNV, CDR2 YYDKDF (reference sequence). The protocol was immunoSEQ multiplex PCR, while the TCRdb copy is restricted to in-frame clones and leaves out a portion. The profile shows around 300,000 clones, about nine tenths of them singletons. The sequence was obtained from a woman aged 25 to 45 in good health and CMV-seropositive. Material: PBMCs. V is TRBV15 and J is TRBJ2-7; D remains ambiguous. The CDR3 region has the DNA TGTGCCACCAGCAGAGGGTACAGAGAATACGAGCAGTACTTC. The encoded protein is CATSRGYREYEQYF.